The rows below give T cell receptor beta chains drawn from one sample of a study of neurological immune-mediated disorders. MiXCR, applied by TCRdb to the 5' RACE reads, yields one record per CDR3 protein. This table has fewer than 85,000 distinct CDR3 sequences, roughly 3.9% appearing once. Sample: PBMCs. These receptors all stem from a man under 40 with multiple sclerosis. Both conserved end residues are trimmed from each CDR3. D genes are given only for firm matches.

v_call	j_call	d_call	cdr3_aa
TRBV4-3	TRBJ1-2	.	ASSQGATPLNYGYT
TRBV10-2	TRBJ2-7	.	ASRGTEDTYEQY
TRBV9	TRBJ2-3	TRBD2	ASSASGGGTWDTQY
TRBV5-1	TRBJ2-3	.	ASSLNEFLGFWSTDTQY
TRBV7-2	TRBJ2-7	.	ASSQLRAGRGEQY
TRBV6-6	TRBJ1-1	.	ASSYVAISEAF
TRBV5-6	TRBJ2-7	TRBD2	ASSDGTRPYEQY
TRBV5-5	TRBJ2-5	TRBD1	ASSFRTGQETQY
TRBV4-3	TRBJ1-2	.	ASSQVVRGSYGYT
TRBV20-1	TRBJ1-4	TRBD1	SVKTGPTNEKLF
TRBV27	TRBJ2-7	TRBD2	ASSWTSGHSYEQY
TRBV6-5	TRBJ1-2	TRBD1	ASRTGSNYGYT
TRBV5-6	TRBJ2-1	TRBD2	ANSPTTSRANEQF
TRBV5-8	TRBJ1-1	.	ASRGFLVKNTEAF
TRBV15	TRBJ2-1	TRBD2	ATSTNFVAGPKLTYNEQF
TRBV9	TRBJ2-4	.	TLAKNIQY
TRBV20-1	TRBJ2-5	TRBD1	SASGQVQETQY
TRBV5-1	TRBJ2-1	.	ASSLEGEQF
TRBV12-3/TRBV12-4	TRBJ2-3	TRBD2	ASSLGSGGVLSTDTQY
TRBV7-9	TRBJ1-2	.	ASSFGGPGYT
TRBV4-3	TRBJ1-5	TRBD1	ASSQDWWAGQAVQPQH
TRBV5-1	TRBJ2-7	.	ASSFDWAAYEQY
TRBV5-1	TRBJ2-7	.	ASSLTTGHEQY
TRBV20-1	TRBJ2-1	.	SASNRHNEQF
TRBV5-4	TRBJ1-2	.	ASSLGGRYGYT
TRBV5-1	TRBJ2-7	.	ASSLGTVNSYEQY
TRBV20-1	TRBJ1-5	.	PWSRGNQPQH
TRBV9	TRBJ2-5	TRBD1	ASSVRPGTGKETQY
TRBV6-2/TRBV6-3	TRBJ2-3	.	ASSPDQPDTDTQY
TRBV20-1	TRBJ2-7	.	SARELAQQEQY
TRBV12-3/TRBV12-4	TRBJ2-5	TRBD2	ASSSSRGGVETQY
TRBV5-1	TRBJ1-1	TRBD1	ASSLGTGGEAF
TRBV28	TRBJ1-6	TRBD1	ASSPQGFNNSPLH
TRBV27	TRBJ2-7	.	ASSASPYYEQY
TRBV9	TRBJ2-4	.	ASSVRHEDIQY
TRBV5-1	TRBJ1-2	.	ASRSAREDGYT
TRBV20-1	TRBJ2-7	.	SARDVTTGLSHEQY
TRBV6-6	TRBJ2-1	.	ASSYIRGGDEQF
TRBV5-1	TRBJ1-1	TRBD1	ASSPGTGGAGTEAF
TRBV3-1	TRBJ1-4	.	ASSQVVEKLF
TRBV29-1	TRBJ2-5	.	SVRPWTGKETQY